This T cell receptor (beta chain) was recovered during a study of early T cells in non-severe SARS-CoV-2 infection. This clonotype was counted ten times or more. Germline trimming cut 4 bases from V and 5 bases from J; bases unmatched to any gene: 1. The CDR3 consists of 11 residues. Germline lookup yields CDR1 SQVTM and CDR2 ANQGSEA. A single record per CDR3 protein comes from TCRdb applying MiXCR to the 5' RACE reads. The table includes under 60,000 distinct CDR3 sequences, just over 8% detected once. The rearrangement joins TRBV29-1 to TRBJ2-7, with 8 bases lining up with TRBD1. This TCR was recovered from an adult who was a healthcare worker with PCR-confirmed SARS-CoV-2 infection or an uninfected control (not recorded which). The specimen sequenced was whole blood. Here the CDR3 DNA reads TGCAGCGTTGGGACAGGGAACGAGCAGTACTTC. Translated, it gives CSVGTGNEQYF.